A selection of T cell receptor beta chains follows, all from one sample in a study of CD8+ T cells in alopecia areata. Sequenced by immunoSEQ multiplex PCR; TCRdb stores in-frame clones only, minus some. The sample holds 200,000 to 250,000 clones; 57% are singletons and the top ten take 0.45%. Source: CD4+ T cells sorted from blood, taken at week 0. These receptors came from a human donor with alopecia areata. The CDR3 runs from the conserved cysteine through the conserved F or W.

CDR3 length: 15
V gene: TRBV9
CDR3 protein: CASSAGTASGNTIYF

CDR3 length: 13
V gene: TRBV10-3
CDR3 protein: CAISVNEPGELFF

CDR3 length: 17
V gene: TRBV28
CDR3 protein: CASSPPTPGADTDTQYF

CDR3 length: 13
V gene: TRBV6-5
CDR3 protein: CASSQQGADIQYF

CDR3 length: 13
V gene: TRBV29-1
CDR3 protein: CSVERVMNTEAFF

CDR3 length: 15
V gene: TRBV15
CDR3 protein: CATSHRDRETDTQYF

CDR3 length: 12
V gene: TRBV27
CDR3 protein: CASSPKGKDAFF

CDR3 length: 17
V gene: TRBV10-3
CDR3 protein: CAISKHMGTVLNQPQHF

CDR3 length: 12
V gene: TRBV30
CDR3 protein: CAWSVVRGEQYF

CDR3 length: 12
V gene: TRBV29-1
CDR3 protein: CSASTETYEQYF

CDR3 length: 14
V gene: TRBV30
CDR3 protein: CAWSPGQGPYGYTF

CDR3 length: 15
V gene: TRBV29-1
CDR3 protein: CSVEYPGQGMNEQYF

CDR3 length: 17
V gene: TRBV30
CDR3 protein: CAWSVLVTGSLKYEQYF

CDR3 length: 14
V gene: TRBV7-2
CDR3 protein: CASSLRRGDYGYTF

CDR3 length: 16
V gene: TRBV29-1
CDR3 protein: CSVEGTGGRNVGKLFF

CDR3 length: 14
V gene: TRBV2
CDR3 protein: CASSQSFYYNEQFF

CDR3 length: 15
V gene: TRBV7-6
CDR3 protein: CASSPARLGGIGYTF

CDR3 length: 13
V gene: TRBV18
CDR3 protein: CASDSSGANVLTF

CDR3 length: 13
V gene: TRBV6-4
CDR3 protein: CASSQDSRQPQHF

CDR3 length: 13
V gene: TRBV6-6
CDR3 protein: CASSPGQGAEQYF

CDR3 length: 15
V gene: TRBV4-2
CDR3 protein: CASSAGLASSYEQYF

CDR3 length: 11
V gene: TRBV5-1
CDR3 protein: CASSRQETQYF

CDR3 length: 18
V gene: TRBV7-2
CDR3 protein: CASSLGRIRGADTGELFF

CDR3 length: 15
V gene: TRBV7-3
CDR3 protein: CASSLTAGKNTEAFF

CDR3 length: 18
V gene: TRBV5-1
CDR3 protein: CASSLVPTGGQMNTEAFF

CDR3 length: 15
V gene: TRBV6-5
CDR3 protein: CASMSGTGVNQPQHF

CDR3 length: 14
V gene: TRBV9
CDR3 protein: CASSVVGNTGELFF

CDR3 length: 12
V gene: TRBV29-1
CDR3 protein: CSVRTSTDTQYF

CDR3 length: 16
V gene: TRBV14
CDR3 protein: CASSQVAGGPIYGYTF

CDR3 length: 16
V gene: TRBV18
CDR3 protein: CASSPGTGQGSSGYTF

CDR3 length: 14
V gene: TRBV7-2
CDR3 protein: CAAGASGRGNEQFF

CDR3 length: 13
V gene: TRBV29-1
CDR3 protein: CSVRGLALREQFF

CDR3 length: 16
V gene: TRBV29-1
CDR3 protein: CSVDSFHGTVNTEAFF

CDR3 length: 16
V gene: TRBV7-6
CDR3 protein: CASSTGEGPYSYEQYF

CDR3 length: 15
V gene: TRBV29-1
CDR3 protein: CSYFTGVPGDTEAFF

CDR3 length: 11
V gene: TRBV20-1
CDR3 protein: CSAREYEDLHF

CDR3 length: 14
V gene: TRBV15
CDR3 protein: CATSSQGGNSPLHF

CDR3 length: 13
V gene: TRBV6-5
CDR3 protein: CASRPGLSYEQYF

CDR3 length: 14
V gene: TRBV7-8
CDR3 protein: CASSFLEQTDEQYF

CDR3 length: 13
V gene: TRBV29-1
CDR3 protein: CSGDRVGATEAFF

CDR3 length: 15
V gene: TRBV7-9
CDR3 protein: CASSLVSGGANEQFF

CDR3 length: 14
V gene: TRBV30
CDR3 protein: CAWSVRGFNTEAFF

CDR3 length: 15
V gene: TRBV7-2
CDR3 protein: CASSLGTRSYVTQYF

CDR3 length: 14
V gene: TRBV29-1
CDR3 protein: CSVDVDRPDNEQFF

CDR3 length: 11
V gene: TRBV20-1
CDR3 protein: CSARDTYEQYF

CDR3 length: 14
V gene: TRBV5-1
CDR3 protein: CASSLMRDETEAFF

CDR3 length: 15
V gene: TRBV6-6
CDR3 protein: CASETRVTGSHGYTF

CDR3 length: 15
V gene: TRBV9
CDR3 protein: CASSGKDGLNTEAFF

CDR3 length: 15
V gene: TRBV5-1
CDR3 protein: CASSGPGQGVETQYF

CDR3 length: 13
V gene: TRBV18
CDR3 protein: CASSLGENTEAFF

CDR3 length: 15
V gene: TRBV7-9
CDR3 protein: CASSSRDREGQPQHF

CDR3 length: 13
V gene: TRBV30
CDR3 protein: CAWSVGTDTEAFF

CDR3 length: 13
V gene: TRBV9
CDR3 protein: CASSPFEYNEQFF

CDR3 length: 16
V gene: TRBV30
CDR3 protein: CAWSPFGGHDYNEQFF

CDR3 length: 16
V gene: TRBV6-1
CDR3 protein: CASSENSAYWMNIQYF

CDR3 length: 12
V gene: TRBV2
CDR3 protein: CASSNQGSEAFF

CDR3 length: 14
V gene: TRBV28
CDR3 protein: CASSLLTAGYEQYF